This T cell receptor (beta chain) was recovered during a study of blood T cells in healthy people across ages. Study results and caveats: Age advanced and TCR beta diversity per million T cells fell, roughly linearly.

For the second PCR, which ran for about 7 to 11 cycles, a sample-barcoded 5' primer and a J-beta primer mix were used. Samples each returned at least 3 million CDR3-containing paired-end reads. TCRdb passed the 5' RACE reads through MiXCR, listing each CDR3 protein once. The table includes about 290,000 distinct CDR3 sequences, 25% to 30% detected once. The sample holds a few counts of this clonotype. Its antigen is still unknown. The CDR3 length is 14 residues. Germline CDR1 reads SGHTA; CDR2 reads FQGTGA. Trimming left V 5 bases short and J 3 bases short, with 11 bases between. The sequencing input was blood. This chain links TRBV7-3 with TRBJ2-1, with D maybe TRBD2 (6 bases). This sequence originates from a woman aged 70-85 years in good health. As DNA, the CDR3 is TGTGCCAGCAGCCGCGGGGATGGCTACAATGAGCAGTTCTTC. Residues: CASSRGDGYNEQFF.